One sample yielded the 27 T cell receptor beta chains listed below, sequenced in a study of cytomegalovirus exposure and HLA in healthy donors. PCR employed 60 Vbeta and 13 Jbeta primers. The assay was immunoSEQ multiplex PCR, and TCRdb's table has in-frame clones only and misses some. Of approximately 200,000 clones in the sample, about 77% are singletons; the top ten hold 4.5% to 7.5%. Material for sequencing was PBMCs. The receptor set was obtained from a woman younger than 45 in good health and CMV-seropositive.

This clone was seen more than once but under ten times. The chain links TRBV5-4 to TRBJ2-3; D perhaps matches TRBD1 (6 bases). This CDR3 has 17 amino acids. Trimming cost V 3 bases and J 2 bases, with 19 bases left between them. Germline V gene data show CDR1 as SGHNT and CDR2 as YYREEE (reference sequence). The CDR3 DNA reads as TGTGCCAGCAGCTGGGGACGGACAGCAAAAGCCACAGATACGCAGTATTTT. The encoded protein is CASSWGRTAKATDTQYF.

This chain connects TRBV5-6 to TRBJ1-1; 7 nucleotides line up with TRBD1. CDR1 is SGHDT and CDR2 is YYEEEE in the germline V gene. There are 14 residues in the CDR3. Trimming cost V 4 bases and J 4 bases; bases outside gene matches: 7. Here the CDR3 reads CASSGQAGVTEAFF. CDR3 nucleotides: TGTGCCAGCAGCGGACAGGCCGGTGTCACTGAAGCTTTCTTT.

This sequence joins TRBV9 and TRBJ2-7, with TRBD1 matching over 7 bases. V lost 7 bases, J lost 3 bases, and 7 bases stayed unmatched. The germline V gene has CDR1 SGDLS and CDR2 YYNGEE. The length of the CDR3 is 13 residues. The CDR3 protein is CASSRDRGYEQYF. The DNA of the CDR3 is TGTGCCAGCTCCCGGGACAGAGGCTACGAGCAGTACTTC.

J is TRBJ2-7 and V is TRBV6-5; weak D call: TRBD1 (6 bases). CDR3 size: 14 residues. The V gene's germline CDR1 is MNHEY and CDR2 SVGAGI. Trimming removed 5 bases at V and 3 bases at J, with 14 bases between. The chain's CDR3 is CASSATGWLYEQYF. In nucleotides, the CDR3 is TGTGCCAGCAGTGCAACAGGGTGGCTCTACGAGCAGTACTTC.

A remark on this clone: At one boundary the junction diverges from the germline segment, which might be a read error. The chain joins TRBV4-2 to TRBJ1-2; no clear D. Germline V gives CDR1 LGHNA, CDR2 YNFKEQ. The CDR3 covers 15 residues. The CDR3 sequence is CASSQEGSRRSDELF. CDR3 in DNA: TGTGCCAGCAGCCAAGAGGGGAGTAGGCGGTCCGATGAACTCTTC.

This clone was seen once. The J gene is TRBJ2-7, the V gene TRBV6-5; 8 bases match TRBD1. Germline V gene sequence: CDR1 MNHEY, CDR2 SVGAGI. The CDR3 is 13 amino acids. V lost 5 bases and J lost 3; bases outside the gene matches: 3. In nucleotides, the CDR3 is TGTGCCAGCAGTATTGACAGGGGCTACGAGCAGTACTTC. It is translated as CASSIDRGYEQYF.

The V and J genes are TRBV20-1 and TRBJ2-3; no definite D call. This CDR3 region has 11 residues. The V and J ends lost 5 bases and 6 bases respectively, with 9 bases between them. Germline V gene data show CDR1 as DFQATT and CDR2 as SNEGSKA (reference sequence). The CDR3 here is CSAPTGDTQYF. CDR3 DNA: TGCAGTGCTCCTACCGGGGATACGCAGTATTTT.

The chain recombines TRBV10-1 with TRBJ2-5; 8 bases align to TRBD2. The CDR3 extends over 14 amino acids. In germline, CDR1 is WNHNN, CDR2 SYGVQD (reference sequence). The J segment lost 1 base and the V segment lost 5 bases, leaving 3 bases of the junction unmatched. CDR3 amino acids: CASSFGLAQETQYF. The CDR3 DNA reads TGCGCCAGCAGTTTTGGACTAGCCCAAGAGACCCAGTACTTC.

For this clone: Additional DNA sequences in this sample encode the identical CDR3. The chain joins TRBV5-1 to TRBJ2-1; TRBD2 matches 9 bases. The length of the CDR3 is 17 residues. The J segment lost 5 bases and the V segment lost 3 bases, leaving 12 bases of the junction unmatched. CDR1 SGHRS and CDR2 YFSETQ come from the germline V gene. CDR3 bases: TGCGCCAGCAGCTCGATGGTCAGTCTAGCGGGGAACAATGAGCAGTTCTTC. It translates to CASSSMVSLAGNNEQFF.

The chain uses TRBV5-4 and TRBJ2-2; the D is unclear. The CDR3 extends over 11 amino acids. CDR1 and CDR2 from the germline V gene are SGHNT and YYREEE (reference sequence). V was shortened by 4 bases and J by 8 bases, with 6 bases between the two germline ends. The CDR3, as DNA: TGTGCCAGCAGCAAATCGGGGGAGCTGTTTTTT. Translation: CASSKSGELFF. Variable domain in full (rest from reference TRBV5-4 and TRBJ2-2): ETGVTQSPTHLIKTRGQQVTLRCSSQSGHNTVSWYQQALGQGPQFIFQYYREEENGRGNFPPRFSGLQFPNYSSELNVNALELDDSALYLCASSKSGELFFGEGSRLTVL.

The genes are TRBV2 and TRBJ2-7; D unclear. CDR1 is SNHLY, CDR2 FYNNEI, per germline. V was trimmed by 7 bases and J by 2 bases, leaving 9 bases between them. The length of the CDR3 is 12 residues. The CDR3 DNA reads TGTGCCAGCATCTACGGTACCTACGAGCAGTACTTC. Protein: CASIYGTYEQYF. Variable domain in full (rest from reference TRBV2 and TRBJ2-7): EPEVTQTPSHQVTQMGQEVILRCVPISNHLYFYWYRQILGQKVEFLVSFYNNEISEKSEIFDDQFSVERPDGSNFTLKIRSTKLEDSAMYFCASIYGTYEQYFGPGTRLTVT.

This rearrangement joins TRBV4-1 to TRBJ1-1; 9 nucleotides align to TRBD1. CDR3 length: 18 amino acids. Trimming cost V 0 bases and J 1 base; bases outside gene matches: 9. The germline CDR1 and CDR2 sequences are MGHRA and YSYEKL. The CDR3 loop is CASSQDRQGVAPNTEAFF. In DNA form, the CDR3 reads TGCGCCAGCAGCCAAGATCGACAGGGGGTCGCTCCGAACACTGAAGCTTTCTTT.

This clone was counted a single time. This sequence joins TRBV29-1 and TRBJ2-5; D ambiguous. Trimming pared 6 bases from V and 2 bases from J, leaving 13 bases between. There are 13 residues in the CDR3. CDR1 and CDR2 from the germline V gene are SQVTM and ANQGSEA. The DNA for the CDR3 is TGCAGCGTCCCTCACGAACAGCAAGAGACCCAGTACTTC. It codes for CSVPHEQQETQYF.

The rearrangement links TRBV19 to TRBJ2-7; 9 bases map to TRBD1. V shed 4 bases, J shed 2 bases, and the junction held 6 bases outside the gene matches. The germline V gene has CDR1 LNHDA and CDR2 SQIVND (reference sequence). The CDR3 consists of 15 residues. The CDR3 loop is CASSTPGTGTYEQYF. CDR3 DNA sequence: TGTGCCAGTAGTACCCCCGGGACAGGGACCTACGAGCAGTACTTC.

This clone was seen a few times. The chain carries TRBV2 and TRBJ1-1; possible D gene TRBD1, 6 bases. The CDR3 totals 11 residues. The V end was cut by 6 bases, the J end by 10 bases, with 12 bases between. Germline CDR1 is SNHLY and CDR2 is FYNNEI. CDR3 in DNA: TGTGCCAGCAGGGGGGCGCTCGGAGCTTTCTTT. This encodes CASRGALGAFF.

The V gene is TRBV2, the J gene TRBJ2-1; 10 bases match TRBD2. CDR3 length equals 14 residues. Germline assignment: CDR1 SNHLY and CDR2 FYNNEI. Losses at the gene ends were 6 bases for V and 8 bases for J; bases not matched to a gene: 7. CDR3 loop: CASSLAGVVDEQFF. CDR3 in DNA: TGTGCCAGCAGCCTAGCGGGAGTGGTAGATGAGCAGTTCTTC.

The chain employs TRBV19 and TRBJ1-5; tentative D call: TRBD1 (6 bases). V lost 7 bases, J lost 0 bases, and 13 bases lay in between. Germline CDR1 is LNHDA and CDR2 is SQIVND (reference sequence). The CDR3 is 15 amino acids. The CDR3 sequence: CASTIGQNSNQPQHF. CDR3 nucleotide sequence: TGTGCCAGTACCATAGGACAGAATAGCAATCAGCCCCAGCATTTT.

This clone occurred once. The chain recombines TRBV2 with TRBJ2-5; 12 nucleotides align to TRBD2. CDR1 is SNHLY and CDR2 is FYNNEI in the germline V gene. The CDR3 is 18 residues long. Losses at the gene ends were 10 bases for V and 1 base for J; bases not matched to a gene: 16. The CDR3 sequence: CATLARVTSGGFQETQYF. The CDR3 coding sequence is TGTGCCACGTTGGCGAGGGTGACTAGCGGGGGTTTCCAAGAGACCCAGTACTTC.

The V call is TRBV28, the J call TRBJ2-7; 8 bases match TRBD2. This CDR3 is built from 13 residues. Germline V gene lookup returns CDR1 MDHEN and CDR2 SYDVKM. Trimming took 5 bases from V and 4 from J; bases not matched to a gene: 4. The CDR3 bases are TGTGCCAGCAGTCCGGGACTAGTTTACGAGCAGTACTTC. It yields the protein CASSPGLVYEQYF.

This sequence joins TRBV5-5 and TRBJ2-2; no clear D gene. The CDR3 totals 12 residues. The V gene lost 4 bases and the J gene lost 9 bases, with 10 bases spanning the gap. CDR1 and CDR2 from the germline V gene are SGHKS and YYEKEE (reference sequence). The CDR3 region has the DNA TGTGCCAGCAGCCCCCCAGGCCGGGAGCTGTTTTTT. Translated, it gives CASSPPGRELFF.

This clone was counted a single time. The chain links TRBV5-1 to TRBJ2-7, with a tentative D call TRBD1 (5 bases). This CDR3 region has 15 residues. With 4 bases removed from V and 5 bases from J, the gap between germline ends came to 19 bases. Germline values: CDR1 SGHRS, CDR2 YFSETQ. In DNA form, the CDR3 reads TGCGCCAGCAGCCCCAAACGCTCAGGGATGGACGAGCAGTACTTC. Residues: CASSPKRSGMDEQYF. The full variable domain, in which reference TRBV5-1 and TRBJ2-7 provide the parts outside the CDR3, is KAGVTQTPRYLIKTRGQQVTLSCSPISGHRSVSWYQQTPGQGLQFLFEYFSETQRNKGNFPGRFSGRQFSNSRSEMNVSTLELGDSALYLCASSPKRSGMDEQYFGPGTRLTVT.

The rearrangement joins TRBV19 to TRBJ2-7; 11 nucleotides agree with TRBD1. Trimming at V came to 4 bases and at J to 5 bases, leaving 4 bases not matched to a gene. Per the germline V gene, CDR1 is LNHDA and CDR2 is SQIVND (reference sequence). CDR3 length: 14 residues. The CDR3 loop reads CASSTDRGLHEQYF. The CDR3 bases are TGTGCCAGTAGTACGGACAGGGGGCTACACGAGCAGTACTTC.

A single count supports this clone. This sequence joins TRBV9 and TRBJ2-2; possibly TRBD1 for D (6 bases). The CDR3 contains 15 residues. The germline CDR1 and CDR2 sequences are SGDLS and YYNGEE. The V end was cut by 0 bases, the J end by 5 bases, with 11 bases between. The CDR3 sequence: CASSVEQGNTGELFF. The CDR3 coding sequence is TGTGCCAGCAGCGTAGAACAGGGAAATACCGGGGAGCTGTTTTTT.

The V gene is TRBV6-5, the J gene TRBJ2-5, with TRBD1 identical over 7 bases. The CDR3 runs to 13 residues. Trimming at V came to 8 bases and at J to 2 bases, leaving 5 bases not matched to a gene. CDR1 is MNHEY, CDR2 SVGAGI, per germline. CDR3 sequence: CASSRGYQETQYF. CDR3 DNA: TGTGCCAGCTCCAGGGGGTATCAAGAGACCCAGTACTTC.

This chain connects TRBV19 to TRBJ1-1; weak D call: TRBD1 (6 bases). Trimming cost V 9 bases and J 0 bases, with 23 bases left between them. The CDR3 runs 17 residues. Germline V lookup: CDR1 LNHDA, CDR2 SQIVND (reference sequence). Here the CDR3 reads CASAAATGHRLNTEAFF. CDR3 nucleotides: TGTGCCAGCGCCGCGGCGACAGGCCACAGATTGAACACTGAAGCTTTCTTT.

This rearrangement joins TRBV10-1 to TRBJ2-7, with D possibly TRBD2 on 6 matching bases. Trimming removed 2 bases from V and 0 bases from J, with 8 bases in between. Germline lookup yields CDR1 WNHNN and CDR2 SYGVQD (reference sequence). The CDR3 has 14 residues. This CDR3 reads CASSERESSYEQYF. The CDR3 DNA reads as TGCGCCAGCAGTGAGCGGGAGTCCTCCTACGAGCAGTACTTC.

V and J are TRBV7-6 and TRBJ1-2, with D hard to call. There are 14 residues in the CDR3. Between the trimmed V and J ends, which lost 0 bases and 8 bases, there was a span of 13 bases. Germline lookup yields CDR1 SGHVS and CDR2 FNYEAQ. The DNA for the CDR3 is TGTGCCAGCAGCTTAGCGAATGGGCCTCTAGGCTACACCTTC. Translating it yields CASSLANGPLGYTF.